The 13 T cell receptor beta chains presented below share a single source sample, sequenced in a study of cytomegalovirus exposure and HLA in healthy donors. The primer mix had 60 Vbeta and 13 Jbeta primers. Some clones are missing from TCRdb's copy, which holds only in-frame ones; the method was immunoSEQ multiplex PCR. The table lists more than 140,000 clones, over 75% of them singletons. Material for sequencing was PBMCs. These receptors were taken from a man younger than 40 in good health and CMV-seropositive.

This rearrangement joins TRBV6-5 to TRBJ2-7, with TRBD2 matching 13 bases. There are 15 residues in the CDR3. V was pared by 4 bases and J by 4 bases, with 4 bases of the junction left unmatched. CDR1 is MNHEY, CDR2 SVGAGI, per germline. The CDR3 DNA reads TGTGCCAGCAGTTCACTAGCGGGGGGGAAGTACGAGCAGTACTTC. Translated: CASSSLAGGKYEQYF.

CDR3 residues: CALEVRDRSSYEQYF. CDR3 coding DNA: TGTGCCTTGGAGGTGAGGGACAGAAGCTCCTACGAGCAGTACTTC. This rearrangement joins TRBV30 to TRBJ2-7; TRBD1 matches at 7 bases. V lost 7 bases to trimming and J lost 0 bases; unmatched junction nucleotides: 12. In germline, CDR1 is GTSNPN, CDR2 SVGIG (reference sequence). The CDR3 contains 15 residues.

Turning to this clone: The junction shows a germline mismatch at one end, possibly a read error. The chain employs TRBV2 and TRBJ2-4; 7 positions match TRBD2. Germline V gene data show CDR1 as SNHLY and CDR2 as FYNNEI. The CDR3 runs 13 residues. The CDR3 DNA sequence: TGTGCCAGCCGGGGCGGGGGAAAAAACAGTCAGTACTTC. The encoded protein is CASRGGGKNSQYF.

CDR3 nucleotide sequence: TGTGCCAGTAGTCCCCCGGACAGGGGGCTAAATCAGCCCCAGCATTTT. It specifies CASSPPDRGLNQPQHF. The rearrangement links TRBV19 to TRBJ1-5, with 11 bases fitting TRBD1. CDR1 and CDR2 from the germline V gene are LNHDA and SQIVND (reference sequence). The CDR3 covers 16 residues. V shed 5 bases and J 4 bases; nucleotides not matched to a gene: 7.

This chain joins TRBV5-1 and TRBJ2-1; TRBD2 matches 9 bases. Germline lookup yields CDR1 SGHRS and CDR2 YFSETQ. This CDR3 comprises 15 residues. Trimming at V came to 5 bases and at J to 1 base, leaving 4 bases not matched to a gene. The CDR3 sequence: CASSRSGGSYNEQFF. The CDR3 region has the DNA TGCGCCAGCAGTCGTAGCGGGGGATCCTACAATGAGCAGTTCTTC.

This chain links TRBV4-1 with TRBJ2-5; TRBD2 matches at 10 bases. The CDR3 contains 17 residues. Germline-derived CDR1 and CDR2 are MGHRA and YSYEKL. The ends lost 0 bases at V and 5 bases at J; junction bases unmatched: 9. CDR3 region: CASSQENSGRSSETQYF. The CDR3 bases are TGCGCCAGCAGCCAAGAGAATAGCGGGAGGTCCAGTGAGACCCAGTACTTC.

The rearrangement links TRBV6-1 to TRBJ2-5; TRBD2 matches 8 bases. The CDR3 extends over 15 amino acids. The germline V gene encodes CDR1 MNHNS and CDR2 SASEGT. After removal of 3 bases from V and 1 base from J, the junction contained 4 bases not matched to a gene. CDR3 nucleotides: TGTGCCAGCAGTGAGGCGGGAGGCACCCAAGAGACCCAGTACTTC. This encodes CASSEAGGTQETQYF.

J is TRBJ2-7 and V is TRBV28; 8 nucleotides align to TRBD1. The germline V gene encodes CDR1 MDHEN and CDR2 SYDVKM. This CDR3 has 15 residues. The V gene end was trimmed by 6 bases and the J gene end by 4 bases; junction bases not matched to a gene: 11. Written as DNA, the CDR3 is TGTGCCAGCAGCCCTACAGGCACAGGGGGGTACGAGCAGTACTTC. It codes for CASSPTGTGGYEQYF.

The chain recombines TRBV5-8 with TRBJ1-5; tentative D call: TRBD1 (5 bases). Trimming removed 1 base at V and 0 bases at J, with 20 bases between. Germline V lookup: CDR1 SGHTS, CDR2 YDEGEE. This CDR3 is 19 amino acids long. CDR3 protein: CASSLTGVDAFYSNQPQHF. The CDR3 DNA is TGTGCCAGCAGCTTGACAGGAGTGGACGCTTTTTATAGCAATCAGCCCCAGCATTTT.

The chain combines TRBV7-6 with TRBJ1-2; D is undetermined. The CDR3 is made up of 14 amino acids. The germline V gene has CDR1 SGHVS and CDR2 FNYEAQ. V gave up 0 bases and J gave up 4 bases, with 9 bases separating them. This CDR3 reads CASSLAQSGYGYTF. The CDR3 region has the DNA TGTGCCAGCAGCTTAGCGCAGTCAGGCTATGGCTACACCTTC. Drawing the rest from reference TRBV7-6 and TRBJ1-2, the complete variable domain is GAGVSQSPRYKVTKRGQDVALRCDPISGHVSLYWYRQALGQGPEFLTYFNYEAQQDKSGLPNDRFSAERPEGSISTLTIQRTEQRDSAMYRCASSLAQSGYGYTFGSGTRLTVV.

The rearrangement uses TRBV5-6 and TRBJ2-4; 9 nucleotides agree with TRBD1. The J segment lost 2 bases and the V segment lost 4 bases, leaving 10 bases of the junction unmatched. This CDR3 contains 17 residues. The germline V gene encodes CDR1 SGHDT and CDR2 YYEEEE. Here the CDR3 DNA reads TGTGCCAGCAGCCCAAGGGGACAGGGTGTATCCAAAAACATTCAGTACTTC. It encodes CASSPRGQGVSKNIQYF.

This chain joins TRBV6-1 and TRBJ2-1, with D perhaps TRBD1 (6 bases). There are 16 residues in the CDR3. Trimming removed 0 bases from V and 4 bases from J, with 13 bases in between. Germline V gene data show CDR1 as MNHNS and CDR2 as SASEGT. The CDR3 DNA is TGTGCCAGCAGTGAAGCGGTCAGGGGTGTGTACAATGAGCAGTTCTTC. As protein: CASSEAVRGVYNEQFF.

The genes are TRBV21-1 and TRBJ1-1. TRBV21-1 represents a pseudogene. This CDR3 is 16 amino acids long. CDR3 DNA: TGTGCCAGCAGCAAATGCGGGGTCCCGAGGGGCACTGAAGCTTTCTTT. Translating gives CASSKCGVPRGTEAFF.